The text below deals with one TCR beta chain. Its target is unknown. A single record per CDR3 protein comes from TCRdb applying MiXCR to the 5' RACE reads. The table includes 500,000 to 550,000 distinct CDR3 sequences, around 21% detected once. The data derive from a study of T-cell memory formation after mild COVID-19. Study background: Across donors, TCR clusters were largely donor specific. Findings and caveats of the study: The CD4+ clones that contracted clustered mainly within CM and EM, and the CD8+ clones concentrated in EMRA.

The receptor comes from an adult woman who had mild COVID-19 (a few samples of this study predate the infection). Cell type and time point are not known. Source material: PBMCs or a T cell subset sorted from them (not recorded which).

The CDR3, as DNA: TGTGCCAGCAGTTTACCTCAGTACACTGAAGCTTTCTTT. Protein: CASSLPQYTEAFF. The rearrangement joins TRBV12-3 or TRBV12-4 to TRBJ1-1; D is uncertain. The CDR3 extends over 13 amino acids. Trimming removed 2 bases at V and 3 bases at J, with 7 bases between.